Reported below is one T cell receptor (beta chain). As yet, its antigen is unknown. This sample is part of a study of regulatory T cells. Study-wide points: Skewed V and J usage and few unique V-J pairs marked patient repertoires, most in Tregs.

CDR3 size: 16 residues. Germline CDR1 SGHDT, CDR2 YYEEEE. V lost 3 bases to trimming and J lost 1 base; unmatched junction nucleotides: 6. Amplification used 52 TRBV primers and 13 TRBJ primers. Repertoires were generated with immunoSEQ multiplex PCR, while TCRdb's copy carries only in-frame clones and drops some. Of 15,000 or so clones in the sample, more than 85% are singletons; the top ten hold 25% to 35%. J is TRBJ2-5 and V is TRBV5-6; 10 bases fit TRBD2. The clonotype was recovered from a person aged 18 to 35 with CD3G deficiency. Sequencing was performed on CD8+ T cells sorted from blood. The CDR3: CASSWPSGGLQETQYF. The CDR3, as DNA: TGTGCCAGCAGCTGGCCTAGCGGGGGCCTCCAAGAGACCCAGTACTTC.